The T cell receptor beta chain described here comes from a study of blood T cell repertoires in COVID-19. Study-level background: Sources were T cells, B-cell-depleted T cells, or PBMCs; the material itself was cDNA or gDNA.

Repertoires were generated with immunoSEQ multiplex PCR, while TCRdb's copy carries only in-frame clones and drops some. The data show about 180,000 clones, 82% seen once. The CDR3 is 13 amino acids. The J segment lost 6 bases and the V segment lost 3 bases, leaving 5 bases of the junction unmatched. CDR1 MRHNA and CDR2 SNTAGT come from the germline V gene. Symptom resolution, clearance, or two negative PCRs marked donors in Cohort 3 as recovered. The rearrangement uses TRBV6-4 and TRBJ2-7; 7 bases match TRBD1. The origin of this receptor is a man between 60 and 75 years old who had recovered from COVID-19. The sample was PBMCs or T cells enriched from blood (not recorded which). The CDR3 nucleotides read TGTGCCAGCAGTGATGAGGGGGCATGCGAGCAGTACTTC. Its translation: CASSDEGACEQYF.